Listed below are T cell receptor beta chains from one sample, sequenced in a study of CD8 T cells in Susac syndrome. TCRdb ran MiXCR on the immunoSEQ multiplex PCR reads and lists one entry per CDR3 protein. This table has some 170,000 distinct CDR3 sequences, roughly 94% appearing once. Input material: CD4+ T cells from PBMCs. The receptors shown here come from a human donor with Susac syndrome. The CDR3 runs from the conserved cysteine through the conserved F or W. The order of the fields is CDR3 length, V gene, D gene, clone size, J gene, CDR3 protein. A D gene is named only where the DNA matches it firmly. Clone size is not always given. Where it is, it says once, few, many or a class for expanded clones.

15	TRBV12-5	TRBD2	NA	TRBJ2-1	CASGLGLAGDNEQFF
15	TRBV9	TRBD2	NA	TRBJ2-1	CASSLLAGPRNEQFF
16	TRBV5-1	NA	NA	TRBJ2-5	CASSLPSGGEQETQYF
15	TRBV29-1	NA	NA	TRBJ1-1	CSSQPQGQGNTEAFF
13	TRBV7-2	NA	NA	TRBJ1-5	CASSLGGYEPQHF
13	TRBV28	NA	NA	TRBJ2-7	CASSLGKTYEQYF
14	TRBV3-1	NA	NA	TRBJ1-3	CASSQEVSGNTIYF
17	TRBV9	NA	NA	TRBJ2-5	CASSVGSFWGTQETQYF
15	TRBV14	NA	NA	TRBJ1-1	CASSRLTGRYTEAFF
15	TRBV12-3/TRBV12-4	NA	NA	TRBJ1-6	CASSLVRQGSSPLHF
13	TRBV10-2	NA	NA	TRBJ2-2	CASRGANTGELFF
14	TRBV2	NA	NA	TRBJ2-3	CASSGDQGADTQYF
17	TRBV6-2/TRBV6-3	TRBD2	NA	TRBJ2-5	CASSYPVTSGSIETQYF
15	TRBV11-2	NA	NA	TRBJ1-1	CASSLGEATNTEAFF
10	TRBV20-1	NA	NA	TRBJ1-1	CSARNTEAFF
16	TRBV4-3	TRBD1	NA	TRBJ2-1	CASSQDPGQGFNEQFF
15	TRBV24-1	TRBD1	NA	TRBJ2-1	CATSASGQAYNEQFF
14	TRBV7-9	TRBD1	NA	TRBJ1-2	CASSSTTGGYGYTF
16	TRBV9	TRBD1	NA	TRBJ2-2	CASSVLDRADTGELFF
15	TRBV27	TRBD1	NA	TRBJ1-3	CASSLGTGSGNTIYF
15	TRBV20-1	TRBD2	NA	TRBJ2-1	CSAISGTSGSNEQFF
15	TRBV3-1	NA	NA	TRBJ2-7	CASSPSGRSVGEQYF
14	TRBV6-5	TRBD1	NA	TRBJ1-6	CASSRGRGNSPLHF
14	TRBV4-1	NA	NA	TRBJ1-5	CASSVTVYNQPQHF
15	TRBV11-2	NA	NA	TRBJ1-4	CASSVRTGTNEKLFF
15	TRBV28	NA	NA	TRBJ2-7	CASSLQGRATYEQYF
15	TRBV7-6	TRBD1	NA	TRBJ1-1	CASSSLYRGGTEAFF
16	TRBV5-1	TRBD1	NA	TRBJ1-4	CASSLAGQGTNEKLFF
14	TRBV20-1	TRBD1	once	TRBJ2-7	CSAREGTGAYEQYF
15	TRBV20-1	NA	NA	TRBJ1-2	CSARVRQAEDYGYTF
15	TRBV25-1	TRBD2	NA	TRBJ2-1	CASSDWGGGPHEQFF
14	TRBV5-4	TRBD2	NA	TRBJ2-1	CASSLGLATDEQFF
15	TRBV7-6	NA	NA	TRBJ1-6	CASSLEGRGNSPLHF
18	TRBV3-1	NA	NA	TRBJ2-1	CASSHRIGVRSSYNEQFF
11	TRBV12-3/TRBV12-4	NA	NA	TRBJ1-2	CASSFGDGYTF
18	TRBV4-3	TRBD2	NA	TRBJ2-1	CASSQRTSGRASYNEQFF
15	TRBV5-1	TRBD2	NA	TRBJ2-7	CASSLRLAGFYEQYF
13	TRBV29-1	NA	NA	TRBJ2-1	CSVEPYSYNEQFF
16	TRBV3-1	NA	NA	TRBJ2-5	CASSQVFEAGQETQYF
14	TRBV14	NA	NA	TRBJ2-7	CASSQGLSRDEQYF
13	TRBV2	NA	NA	TRBJ2-1	CASSLTRDNEQFF
19	TRBV15	NA	NA	TRBJ2-1	CATSRGRLASSSSYNEQFF
16	TRBV20-1	TRBD1	once	TRBJ2-3	CSATKRDRASTDTQYF
13	TRBV30	NA	NA	TRBJ1-2	CAWSSTGDVGYTF
17	TRBV14	NA	NA	TRBJ2-1	CASSQDLAAALSNEQFF
14	TRBV19	NA	NA	TRBJ2-6	CASSYRAGANVLTF
13	TRBV7-8	NA	NA	TRBJ2-1	CASSLGQHNEQFF
13	TRBV9	NA	few	TRBJ1-1	CASSGGQGTEAFF
13	TRBV18	NA	NA	TRBJ2-5	CASSPRAEETQYF
18	TRBV20-1	TRBD1	NA	TRBJ1-1	CSAMDDLTGQLLPTEAFF
15	TRBV12-3/TRBV12-4	NA	NA	TRBJ2-1	CASSFSGRRYNEQFF
12	TRBV20-1	TRBD2	NA	TRBJ2-3	CSAGRGTDTQYF
15	TRBV23-1	NA	NA	TRBJ1-3	CASSQSLTAGNTIYF
11	TRBV28	NA	NA	TRBJ1-1	CASSLTEEAFF